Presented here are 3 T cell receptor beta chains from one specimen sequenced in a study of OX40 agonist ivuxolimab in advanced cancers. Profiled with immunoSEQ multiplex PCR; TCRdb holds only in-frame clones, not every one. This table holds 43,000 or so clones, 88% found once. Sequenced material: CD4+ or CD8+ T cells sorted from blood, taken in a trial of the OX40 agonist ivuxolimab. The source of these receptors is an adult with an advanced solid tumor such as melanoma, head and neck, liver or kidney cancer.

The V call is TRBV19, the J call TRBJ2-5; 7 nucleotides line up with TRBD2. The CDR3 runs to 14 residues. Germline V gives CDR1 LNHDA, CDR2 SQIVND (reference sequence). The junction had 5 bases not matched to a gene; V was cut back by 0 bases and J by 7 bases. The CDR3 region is CASSIDPPGGTQYF. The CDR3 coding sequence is TGTGCCAGTAGTATAGATCCTCCGGGGGGGACCCAGTACTTC.

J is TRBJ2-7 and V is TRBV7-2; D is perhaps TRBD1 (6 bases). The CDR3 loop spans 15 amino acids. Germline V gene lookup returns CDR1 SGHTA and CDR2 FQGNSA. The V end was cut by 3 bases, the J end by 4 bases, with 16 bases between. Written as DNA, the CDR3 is TGTGCCAGCAGCTTCAGGGGCGACGGGTTTTACGAGCAGTACTTC. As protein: CASSFRGDGFYEQYF.

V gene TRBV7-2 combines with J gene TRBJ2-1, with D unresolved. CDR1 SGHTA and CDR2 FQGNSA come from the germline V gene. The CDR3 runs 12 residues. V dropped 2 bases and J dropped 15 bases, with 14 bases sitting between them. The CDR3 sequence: CASSLSSSSRFF. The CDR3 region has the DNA TGTGCCAGCAGCTTATCGTCTTCGTCGCGGTTCTTC. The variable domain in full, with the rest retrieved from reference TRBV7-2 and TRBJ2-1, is GAGVSQSPSNKVTEKGKDVELRCDPISGHTALYWYRQSLGQGLEFLIYFQGNSAPDKSGLPSDRFSAERTGGSVSTLTIQRTQQEDSAVYLCASSLSSSSRFFGPGTRLTVL.